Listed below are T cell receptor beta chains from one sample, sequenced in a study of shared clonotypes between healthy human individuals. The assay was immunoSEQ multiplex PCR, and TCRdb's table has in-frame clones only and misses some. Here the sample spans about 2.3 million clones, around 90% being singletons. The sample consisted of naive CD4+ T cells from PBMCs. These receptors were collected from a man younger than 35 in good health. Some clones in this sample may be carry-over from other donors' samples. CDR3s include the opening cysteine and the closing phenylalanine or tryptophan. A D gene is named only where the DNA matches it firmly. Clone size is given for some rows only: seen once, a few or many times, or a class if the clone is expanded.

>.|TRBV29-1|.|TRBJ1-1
TGCAGCGTTGAGGGGGCCGCGATGGGCACTGAAGCTTTCTTT
CSVEGAAMGTEAFF
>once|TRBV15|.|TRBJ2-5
TGTGCCACCAGCAGGGGAGGGGGGAACCAAGAGACCCAGTACTTC
CATSRGGGNQETQYF
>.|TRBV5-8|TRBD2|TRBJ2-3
TGTGCCAGCAGCAGACTAGCGGGAGGCTTAGATACGCAGTATTTT
CASSRLAGGLDTQYF
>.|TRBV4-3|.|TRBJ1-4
TGCGCCAGCAGCCAAGGGTGGGGGACTAATGAAAAACTGTTTTTT
CASSQGWGTNEKLFF
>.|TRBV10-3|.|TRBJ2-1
TGTGCCATCAGTGAGGCCGGGACCTCGATGTATGAGCAGTTCTTC
CAISEAGTSMYEQFF
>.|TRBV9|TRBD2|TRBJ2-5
TGTGCCAGCAGCGAGACTAGCGGTATTTCGGAGACCCAGTACTTC
CASSETSGISETQYF
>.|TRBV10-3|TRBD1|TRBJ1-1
TGTGCCATCAGGGATACAGGGGCAGGGGCTGAAGCTTTCTTT
CAIRDTGAGAEAFF
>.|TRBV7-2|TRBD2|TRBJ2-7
TGTGCCAGCAGCCGAAGCCTAGCGGGAGGCCCGGGGGAGCAGTACTTC
CASSRSLAGGPGEQYF
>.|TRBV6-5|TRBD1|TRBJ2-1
TGTGCCAGCAAGGGGACAGGGCTTTACAATGAGCAGTTCTTC
CASKGTGLYNEQFF
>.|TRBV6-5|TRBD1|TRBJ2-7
TGTGCCAGCAGTACACAGGGGGCGAGGTCCTACGAGCAGTACTTC
CASSTQGARSYEQYF
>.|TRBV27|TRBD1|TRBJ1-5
TGTGCCAGCAGTTTATCGTTAGGGGGCAAGCAGCCCCAGCATTTT
CASSLSLGGKQPQHF
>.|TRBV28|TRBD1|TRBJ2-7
TGTGCCAGCAGCCCACACCCCGGGACAGGTATGCCCGGCGAGCAGTACTTC
CASSPHPGTGMPGEQYF
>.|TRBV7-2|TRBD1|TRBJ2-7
TGTGCCAGCAGCTTTCAAACAGGGGGCGAGCAGTACTTC
CASSFQTGGEQYF
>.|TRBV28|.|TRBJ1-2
TGTGCCAGCAGTCCAGCCCAACAGGCCCCCTATGGCTACACCTTC
CASSPAQQAPYGYTF
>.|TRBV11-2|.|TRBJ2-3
TGTGCCAGCAGCCCACTTTCAGATACGCAGTATTTT
CASSPLSDTQYF
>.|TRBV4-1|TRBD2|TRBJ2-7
TGCGCCAGCAGCCAAGCTGGGACTAGCGGAGGCCCGTACGAGCAGTACTTC
CASSQAGTSGGPYEQYF
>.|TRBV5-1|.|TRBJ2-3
TGCGCCAGCAGCTTGGCGCAGGCCGGAGATACGCAGTATTTT
CASSLAQAGDTQYF
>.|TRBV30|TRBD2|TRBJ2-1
TGTGCCTGGAGCGTAGCGGGAGCAGGTGAGCAGTTCTTC
CAWSVAGAGEQFF
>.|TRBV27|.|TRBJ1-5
TGTGCCAGCAGTTCCAGGACCACAAATCAGCCCCAGCATTTT
CASSSRTTNQPQHF
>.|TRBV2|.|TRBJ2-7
TGTGCCAGCAGTGTCCAGCGGCTCTACGAGCAGTACTTC
CASSVQRLYEQYF
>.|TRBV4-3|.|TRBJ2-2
TGCGCCAGCAGCCCCGAACGGGGCATCACCGGGGAGCTGTTTTTT
CASSPERGITGELFF
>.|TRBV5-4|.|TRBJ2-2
TGTGCCAGCGCAAAGGGGACGAACACCGGGGAGCTGTTTTTT
CASAKGTNTGELFF